A single sample is the source of the 3 T cell receptor beta chains below, sequenced in a study of blood T cells in healthy people across ages. A second PCR of 7 to 11 cycles used a sample-barcoded 5' primer and a J-beta primer mix. One entry per CDR3 protein results from TCRdb running MiXCR on the 5' RACE reads. Here the sample spans about 1.4 million distinct CDR3 sequences, approximately 59% being singletons. Sequencing used blood. The receptor set was obtained from a man younger than 30 in good health.

This rearrangement joins TRBV5-1 to TRBJ2-1, with 9 bases matching TRBD2. Germline V gene data show CDR1 as SGHRS and CDR2 as YFSETQ. V gave up 0 bases and J gave up 6 bases; unmatched junction bases: 7. The CDR3 is made up of 16 amino acids. This CDR3 reads CASSLVGLAVTNEQFF. Written as DNA, the CDR3 is TGCGCCAGCAGCTTGGTGGGACTAGCAGTTACCAATGAGCAGTTCTTC.

The CDR3 sequence is CSAEGRVSNQPQHF. The CDR3, as DNA: TGCAGTGCTGAGGGCAGGGTGAGCAATCAGCCCCAGCATTTT. This chain connects TRBV20-1 to TRBJ1-5, with D perhaps TRBD1 (5 bases). Germline lookup yields CDR1 DFQATT and CDR2 SNEGSKA (reference sequence). V was pared by 5 bases and J by 1 base, with 12 bases between. The CDR3 is 14 residues long.

The rearrangement uses TRBV28 and TRBJ2-1, with D perhaps matching TRBD1 (7 bases). CDR3 length: 13 residues. V shed 5 bases and J shed 9 bases, with 14 bases lying between them. The germline gives CDR1 MDHEN, CDR2 SYDVKM. The CDR3 spells CASSLTGTREQFF. In DNA form, the CDR3 reads TGTGCCAGCAGTCTGACAGGGACTCGTGAGCAGTTCTTC.